Listed below are T cell receptor beta chains from one sample, sequenced in a study of CD8 T cells in ankylosing spondylitis. MiXCR, applied by TCRdb to the 5' RACE reads, yields one record per CDR3 protein. The sample lists approximately 440,000 distinct CDR3 sequences, roughly 15% occurring once. The sequenced sample was blood, either unsorted or a sorted T cell fraction (not recorded which). Receptors were obtained from a male donor with ankylosing spondylitis. Each CDR3 is given without its conserved first and last residue. The D gene is left open where the match is weak. Rows give clone size only sometimes, using once, few, many, or a class for an expanded clone.

V	D	length	J	size	CDR3
TRBV20-1	-	12	TRBJ2-7	-	SAGALRGSYEQY
TRBV20-1	TRBD1	11	TRBJ2-1	-	SAPRDRYNEQF
TRBV20-1	-	10	TRBJ1-4	-	SARVSNEKLF
TRBV5-4	-	14	TRBJ2-6	-	ASSLGGTSGANVLT
TRBV7-2	-	12	TRBJ2-7	-	ASSLDGAQGLPD
TRBV7-9	-	13	TRBJ1-2	-	ASSLAGGSGYGYT
TRBV11-2	-	11	TRBJ2-7	few	ASSLAVLYEQY
TRBV4-1	-	13	TRBJ2-1	many	ASSQGDRNYNEQF
TRBV6-1	TRBD2	12	TRBJ2-5	-	ASSEWGGTETQY
TRBV12-3/TRBV12-4	-	15	TRBJ1-2	few	ASSLAWADGGTSGYT
TRBV4-2	TRBD2	14	TRBJ2-3	few	ASSRATRGGTDTQY
TRBV4-3	TRBD2	14	TRBJ2-2	many	ASNPGLAGDTGELF